These T cell receptor beta chains were read from a single sample in a study of Ad26.COV2.S vaccination and SARS-CoV-2 variants. The protocol was immunoSEQ multiplex PCR, while the TCRdb copy is restricted to in-frame clones and leaves out a portion. Of roughly 350,000 clones in the sample, 80% to 90% are singletons; the top ten hold about 3%. The specimen was peripheral blood, collected in a trial of Ad26.COV2.S vaccine versus placebo. The receptor source for this set is a person aged 18-65 years who received the Ad26.COV2.S COVID-19 vaccine or a placebo. CDR3s include the opening cysteine and the closing phenylalanine or tryptophan. The order of the fields is J gene, clone size, V gene, D gene, CDR3 DNA, CDR3 protein. D genes are given only for firm matches. Only part of the rows carry a size: once, few, many, or a class if the clone is expanded.

>TRBJ2-7|NA|TRBV7-9|TRBD1
TGTGCCAGCAGCTCACTAGGGGACAGGGACTACGAGCAGTACTTC
CASSSLGDRDYEQYF
>TRBJ2-1|NA|TRBV3-1/TRBV3-2|TRBD2
TGTGCCAGCAGCCTCCCCATCGGACTAGCCCCCTCAAGGGAGCAGTTCTTC
CASSLPIGLAPSREQFF
>TRBJ1-4|NA|TRBV3-1/TRBV3-2|NA
TGTGCCAGCAGCCCTTCGATTGCAACTAATGAAAAACTGTTTTTT
CASSPSIATNEKLFF
>TRBJ1-6|NA|TRBV19|NA
TGTGCCAGTAGTATACAACTCTCCCCCAATGGGTCACCCCTCCACTTT
CASSIQLSPNGSPLHF
>TRBJ2-3|NA|TRBV5-4|NA
TGTGCCAGCAGCTTGGCCCCTCCAGGGGTCGGGACTCTAGGTACGCAGTATTTT
CASSLAPPGVGTLGTQYF
>TRBJ2-3|NA|TRBV9|NA
TGTGCCAGCAGTATGGGGATTTCCTCCACAGATACGCAGTATTTT
CASSMGISSTDTQYF
>TRBJ1-3|NA|TRBV18|NA
TGTGCCAGCTCACCGGGTCATGGGGTTGGAAACACCATATATTTT
CASSPGHGVGNTIYF
>TRBJ1-6|NA|TRBV2|NA
TGTGCCAGCAGTGACCCCAGACAGGAGAGCTCCTATAATTCACCCCTCCACTTT
CASSDPRQESSYNSPLHF
>TRBJ1-1|once|TRBV6-2/TRBV6-3|NA
TGTGCCAGCAGTTACAGGCAGAACACTGAAGCTTTCTTT
CASSYRQNTEAFF
>TRBJ2-7|NA|TRBV18|NA
TGTGCCAGCTCAGGGGGCGGGTACGAGCAGTACTTC
CASSGGGYEQYF
>TRBJ2-2|once|TRBV2|TRBD2
TGTGCCAGCATCTGGACTAGCGGGGGGCTTGCGAACACCGGGGAGCTGTTTTTT
CASIWTSGGLANTGELFF
>TRBJ1-4|NA|TRBV30|TRBD1
TGTGCCTGGAGTCGGACAGGATTCGGAACTAATGAAAAACTGTTTTTT
CAWSRTGFGTNEKLFF
>TRBJ1-1|NA|TRBV14|NA
TGTGCCAGCAGCCTTGGATGGACTGAAGCTTTCTTT
CASSLGWTEAFF
>TRBJ1-5|NA|TRBV6-2/TRBV6-3|NA
TGTGCCAGCAGTGACCCCCGGGGCAGTCAGCCCCAGCATTTT
CASSDPRGSQPQHF
>TRBJ2-3|NA|TRBV19|TRBD1
TGTGCCAGTAGAACCGGGACAGGGCAAGATACGCAGTATTTT
CASRTGTGQDTQYF
>TRBJ2-7|NA|TRBV7-9|NA
TGTGCCAGCAGCGCTCCTACTGATTACGAGCAGTACTTC
CASSAPTDYEQYF
>TRBJ1-1|NA|TRBV6-4|NA
TGTGCCAGCAGGGACCCTGCTTCGAACACTGAAGCTTTCTTT
CASRDPASNTEAFF
>TRBJ1-4|NA|TRBV27|NA
TGTGCCAGCGCCACTGAAGGAAAACTGTTTTTT
CASATEGKLFF
>TRBJ1-1|NA|TRBV5-8|NA
TGTGCCAGCAGCTTGAAAGGGTCTGACACTGAAGCTTTCTTT
CASSLKGSDTEAFF
>TRBJ1-5|NA|TRBV2|NA
TGTGCCAGCAGCTTAAATCAGCCCCAGCATTTT
CASSLNQPQHF
>TRBJ2-3|NA|TRBV24-1|TRBD2
TGTGCCACCAGTGGCAGCGGGGAGAGCACAGATACGCAGTATTTT
CATSGSGESTDTQYF
>TRBJ2-3|NA|TRBV5-1|NA
TGCGCCAGCAGCTTGCAGGCGGTAAGCACAGATACGCAGTATTTT
CASSLQAVSTDTQYF
>TRBJ1-4|NA|TRBV6-2/TRBV6-3|NA
TGTGCCAGCAGCAACGCCGTTAATGAAAAACTGTTTTTT
CASSNAVNEKLFF
>TRBJ1-1|NA|TRBV5-1|TRBD1
TGCGCCAGCAGCTGGAACCTCGGGACAGGGGGCCGAGGCACTGAAGCTTTCTTT
CASSWNLGTGGRGTEAFF
>TRBJ2-1|NA|TRBV30|NA
TGTGCCTGGAGTGTAGGGGCTACCTCGGGTTACAATGAGCAGTTCTTC
CAWSVGATSGYNEQFF
>TRBJ2-7|NA|TRBV5-1|NA
TGCGCCAGCAGCTTGGCCCTCAACTACGAGCAGTACTTC
CASSLALNYEQYF
>TRBJ2-1|once|TRBV15|TRBD2
TGTGCCACCAGCAGAGAGGCCCGGGACTACAACAATGAGCAGTTCTTC
CATSREARDYNNEQFF
>TRBJ1-2|NA|TRBV19|NA
TGTGCCAGTAGTATACTGGATGGAAACTATGGCTACACCTTC
CASSILDGNYGYTF
>TRBJ1-5|NA|TRBV19|NA
TGTGCCAGTAGTTTCCGGGGAAATCAGCCCCAGCATTTT
CASSFRGNQPQHF
>TRBJ2-5|few|TRBV5-4|NA
TGTGCCAGCAGCTTACTAGAGACCCAGTACTTC
CASSLLETQYF
>TRBJ2-2|NA|TRBV10-3|NA
TGTGCCATCAGTGAGTCCGATAGGACTACCGGGGAGCTGTTTTTT
CAISESDRTTGELFF
>TRBJ2-7|NA|TRBV9|TRBD1
TGTGCCAGCAGCGGAAACCCCGGGACAGCCTTCTACGAGCAGTACTTC
CASSGNPGTAFYEQYF
>TRBJ1-2|NA|TRBV13|TRBD1
TGTGCCAGCAGCCATCTTAGAGTACAGGGGGCGCATGGCTACACCTTC
CASSHLRVQGAHGYTF
>TRBJ1-1|NA|TRBV10-3|NA
TGTGCCATCAATCGGGGATTGGGGGACAACACTGAAGCTTTCTTT
CAINRGLGDNTEAFF
>TRBJ1-4|once|TRBV6-2/TRBV6-3|NA
TGTGCCAGCAGTTACTCGATTTCCAGACCGAATGAAAAACTGTTTTTT
CASSYSISRPNEKLFF
>TRBJ2-7|NA|TRBV12-3/TRBV12-4|NA
TGTGCCAGCAGTTCTTCCTACGAGCAGTACTTC
CASSSSYEQYF
>TRBJ1-1|NA|TRBV29-1|NA
TGCAGCGTTGGACAGCCCATGAACACTGAAGCTTTCTTT
CSVGQPMNTEAFF
>TRBJ1-1|NA|TRBV18|TRBD1
TGTGCCAGCTCACCCAACCGACAGGGGGCGAACACTGAAGCTTTCTTT
CASSPNRQGANTEAFF
>TRBJ2-7|NA|TRBV5-1|TRBD1
TGCGCCAGCAGCTTGGCCCCGGACAGGAGCTCCTACGAGCAGTACTTC
CASSLAPDRSSYEQYF
>TRBJ1-2|NA|TRBV7-2|NA
TGTGCCAGCAGCCCGGGGTCAAGGACACCCTATGGCTACACCTTC
CASSPGSRTPYGYTF
>TRBJ1-4|once|TRBV5-1|TRBD1
TGCGCCAGCAGCGGAGGACAGGGGGCAGAAAAACTGTTTTTT
CASSGGQGAEKLFF
>TRBJ1-1|NA|TRBV13|TRBD1
TGTGCCAGCAGCACGCTGACAGGGGGGACTGAAGCTTTCTTT
CASSTLTGGTEAFF
>TRBJ1-1|NA|TRBV4-1|NA
TGCGCCAGCAGCCAAGATCTTTGGGACGGGGGCAAGGCTGAAGCTTTCTTT
CASSQDLWDGGKAEAFF
>TRBJ1-1|NA|TRBV6-5|NA
TGTGCCAGCAGTTATATGACGGGGAGCAATGAAGCTTTCTTT
CASSYMTGSNEAFF
>TRBJ1-6|NA|TRBV3-1/TRBV3-2|NA
TGTGCCAGCAGCCAAGATCATTATTCACCCCTCCACTTT
CASSQDHYSPLHF
>TRBJ1-2|NA|TRBV5-4|NA
TGTGCCAGCAGCTTGGGGTTTGTCGGGACTAACTATGGCTACACCTTC
CASSLGFVGTNYGYTF